This is a list of T cell receptor beta chains from one sample in a study of vaccination and CD4 T cells after COVID-19. Their cognate antigens are unknown. TCRdb independently ran MiXCR on the PCR reads; one entry per CDR3 protein. The sample shows about 11,000 distinct CDR3 sequences, roughly 58% of them seen only once. Sequences were obtained from CD4+ T cells from blood, cultured in vitro. The receptors here all came from a human donor who had recovered from COVID-19. Both conserved end residues are part of each CDR3. Fields, in order: CDR3 protein, CDR3 DNA, V gene, J gene, D gene, clone size. The D gene is left open where the match is weak. Size is omitted from some rows. Given values are once, few, many or a class for expanded clones.

CASTTRTNSYNEQFF	TGTGCCAGCACCACCCGGACTAACTCCTACAATGAGCAGTTCTTC	TRBV5-6	TRBJ2-1	NA	NA
CATSRENTDTQYF	TGTGCCACCAGTAGGGAGAACACAGATACGCAGTATTTT	TRBV24-1	TRBJ2-3	NA	few
CFLAGVNTDTQYF	TGTTTCCTAGCGGGAGTTAATACAGATACGCAGTATTTT	TRBV20-1	TRBJ2-3	TRBD2	NA
CASSLIWSSGTNEQYF	TGTGCCAGCAGCTTGATTTGGTCTAGCGGGACCAACGAGCAGTACTTC	TRBV5-6	TRBJ2-7	TRBD2	NA
CASSQGPTGTGRAYF	TGTGCCAGCAGCCAAGGCCCTACCGGGACAGGGCGAGCATATTTT	TRBV14	TRBJ1-3	TRBD1	NA
CSARAYFSGRAGTGELFF	TGCAGTGCTAGAGCCTATTTCAGCGGGAGGGCAGGTACCGGGGAGCTGTTTTTT	TRBV20-1	TRBJ2-2	TRBD2	NA
CSAVRGEPQGTQYF	TGCAGTGCTGTTCGGGGGGAGCCCCAAGGGACCCAGTACTTC	TRBV20-1	TRBJ2-5	TRBD2	NA
CSALGSPKGQETQYF	TGCAGTGCCCTGGGATCGCCCAAGGGGCAAGAGACCCAGTACTTC	TRBV20-1	TRBJ2-5	NA	few
CSAKELAGVKNIQYF	TGCAGTGCTAAGGAACTAGCGGGAGTCAAAAACATTCAGTACTTC	TRBV20-1	TRBJ2-4	TRBD2	few
CASSSTRRTDRGVGELFF	TGTGCCAGCAGCTCGACCCGACGGACAGATCGGGGTGTCGGGGAGCTGTTTTTT	TRBV7-8	TRBJ2-2	NA	NA
CSASRLQGGYTF	TGCAGTGCTAGTCGTCTCCAGGGAGGCTACACCTTC	TRBV20-1	TRBJ1-2	NA	NA
CASSPQGEQYF	TGTGCCAGCAGCCCACAGGGAGAGCAGTACTTC	TRBV7-9	TRBJ2-7	NA	NA
CSARISSGGLDTQYF	TGCAGTGCTAGAATTTCGTCAGGGGGTTTGGATACGCAGTATTTT	TRBV20-1	TRBJ2-3	TRBD1	once
CASFVGGYSNQPQHF	TGTGCCAGCTTCGTAGGCGGATATAGCAATCAGCCCCAGCATTTT	TRBV6-1	TRBJ1-5	NA	NA
CSAWTSGGETQYF	TGCAGTGCGTGGACTAGCGGGGGGGAGACCCAGTACTTC	TRBV20-1	TRBJ2-5	TRBD2	NA
CATSATGTSGAFDTDTQYF	TGTGCCACCAGCGCCACGGGGACTAGCGGGGCTTTCGACACAGATACGCAGTATTTT	TRBV15	TRBJ2-3	TRBD2	once
CASSDRIYGYTF	TGTGCCAGCAGTGACAGGATCTATGGCTACACCTTC	TRBV28	TRBJ1-2	NA	NA
CASSFFLGMNTEAFF	TGTGCCAGCAGTTTTTTCCTAGGGATGAACACTGAAGCTTTCTTT	TRBV28	TRBJ1-1	NA	few
CARDRGPNTEAFF	TGTGCCAGGGACAGGGGTCCAAACACTGAAGCTTTCTTT	TRBV15	TRBJ1-1	TRBD1	large
CASCRLAGATGELFF	TGTGCCAGCTGCCGACTAGCGGGGGCGACCGGGGAGCTGTTTTTT	TRBV6-1	TRBJ2-2	TRBD2	NA
CASSALQGGGNSPLHF	TGCGCCAGCAGCGCCCTCCAGGGTGGCGGTAATTCACCCCTCCACTTT	TRBV5-1	TRBJ1-6	NA	once
CASSLEITTEAFF	TGTGCCAGCAGCTTAGAAATTACAACTGAAGCTTTCTTT	TRBV11-1	TRBJ1-1	NA	NA
CASSEGARDTQYF	TGTGCCAGCAGTGAAGGGGCTAGAGATACGCAGTATTTT	TRBV6-1	TRBJ2-3	NA	NA
CSAGGLVILGTQYF	TGCAGTGCTGGAGGACTAGTCATACTTGGTACGCAGTATTTT	TRBV20-1	TRBJ2-3	TRBD2	NA
CASSLGQSTDTQYF	TGTGCCAGCAGCTTAGGGCAAAGCACAGATACGCAGTATTTT	TRBV7-2	TRBJ2-3	NA	few
CSARASSGRGYTF	TGCAGTGCTAGAGCTAGCTCGGGGCGGGGCTACACCTTC	TRBV20-1	TRBJ1-2	NA	few
CASSLIGHSGWYEQYF	TGTGCCAGCAGCTTAATCGGGCATTCGGGGTGGTACGAGCAGTACTTC	TRBV5-6	TRBJ2-7	NA	NA
CSAPGQGDYQPQHF	TGCAGTGCTCCGGGACAGGGGGACTATCAGCCCCAGCATTTT	TRBV20-1	TRBJ1-5	TRBD1	NA
CSAVTGVAGGYTF	TGCAGTGCTGTAACAGGGGTGGCCGGGGGCTACACCTTC	TRBV20-1	TRBJ1-2	TRBD1	NA
CASSGGGQGLYEQYF	TGTGCCAGCAGCGGCGGGGGACAGGGCCTCTACGAGCAGTACTTC	TRBV28	TRBJ2-7	TRBD1	NA
CASSLGGPGLASEQYF	TGTGCCAGCAGTTTAGGGGGTCCGGGACTAGCTTCCGAGCAGTACTTC	TRBV28	TRBJ2-7	TRBD2	NA
CSARAGMGLAGVDTQYF	TGCAGTGCTAGAGCCGGGATGGGACTAGCGGGAGTTGATACGCAGTATTTT	TRBV20-1	TRBJ2-3	TRBD2	NA
CSATLPGQSHGYTF	TGCAGTGCTACATTACCGGGACAGAGCCATGGCTACACCTTC	TRBV20-1	TRBJ1-2	TRBD1	few
CASSEMGSSTQYF	TGTGCCAGCAGTGAAATGGGGAGCTCCACGCAGTATTTT	TRBV6-1	TRBJ2-3	NA	few
CSARIDREAETQYF	TGCAGTGCTAGAATCGACAGGGAAGCAGAGACCCAGTACTTC	TRBV20-1	TRBJ2-5	TRBD1	NA
CASGSSSGEQFF	TGTGCCAGCGGAAGCTCCAGTGGTGAGCAGTTCTTC	TRBV7-3	TRBJ2-1	NA	NA
CASSHLGETQYF	TGTGCCAGCAGCCACCTCGGGGAGACCCAGTACTTC	TRBV28	TRBJ2-5	NA	NA
CASSQSHTGPGYTF	TGTGCCAGCAGCCAGAGCCATACAGGGCCCGGCTACACCTTC	TRBV27	TRBJ1-2	NA	NA
CATSDPGQGKTDTQYF	TGTGCCACCAGTGATCCCGGACAGGGGAAGACAGATACGCAGTATTTT	TRBV24-1	TRBJ2-3	TRBD1	NA
CASRTGGRTNTEAFF	TGTGCCAGTCGCACTGGGGGGAGGACTAACACTGAAGCTTTCTTT	TRBV19	TRBJ1-1	NA	NA